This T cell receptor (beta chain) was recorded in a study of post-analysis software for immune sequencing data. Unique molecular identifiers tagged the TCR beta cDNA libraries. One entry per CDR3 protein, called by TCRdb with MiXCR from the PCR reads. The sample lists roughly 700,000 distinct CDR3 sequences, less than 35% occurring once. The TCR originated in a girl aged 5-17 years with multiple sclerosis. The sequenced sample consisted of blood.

The CDR3 coding sequence is TGTGCCAGCAGTTACTACGGGACACTTCTGTCCTACAATGAGCAGTTCTTC. This encodes CASSYYGTLLSYNEQFF. The chain is built from TRBV6-2 or TRBV6-3 and TRBJ2-1; D may be TRBD1 (6 bases). Germline V gene data show CDR1 as MNHEY and CDR2 as SVGEGT. The V and J ends lost 1 base and 1 base respectively, with 14 bases between them. The CDR3 covers 17 residues.